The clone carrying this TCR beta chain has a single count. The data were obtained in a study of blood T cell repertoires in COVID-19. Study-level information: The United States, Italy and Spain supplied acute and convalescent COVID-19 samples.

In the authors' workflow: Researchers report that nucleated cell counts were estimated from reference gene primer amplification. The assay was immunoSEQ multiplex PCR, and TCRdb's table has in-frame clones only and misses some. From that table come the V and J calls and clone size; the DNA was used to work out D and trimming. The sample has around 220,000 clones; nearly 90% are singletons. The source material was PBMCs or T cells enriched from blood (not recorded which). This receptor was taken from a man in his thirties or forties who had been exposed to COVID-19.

The CDR3 spells CASSGERTSTDTQYF. The CDR3 bases are TGTGCCAGCAGTGGGGAGCGAACTAGCACAGATACGCAGTATTTT. The V call is TRBV2, the J call TRBJ2-3; a possible D gene is TRBD2 (5 bases). Trimming cost V 4 bases and J 0 bases, with 11 bases left between them. The CDR3 length is 15 residues. Germline V gene sequence: CDR1 SNHLY, CDR2 FYNNEI.